This TCR beta chain was documented in a study of T cell responses to AZD1222 COVID-19 vaccine. Study context: Analyses pooled second doses at about 4 or about 12 weeks. Study findings and constraints: The donors showed a predominance of white British ancestry and of females, with possible underestimation of clonal diversity.

In its sample, this clone was seen a few times. Its antigen is still unknown. Profiling relied on immunoSEQ multiplex PCR, and the TCRdb table lists in-frame clones only, not all of them. This table holds about 110,000 clones, approximately 91% found once. The receptor was derived from an adult in good health. The starting material was peripheral blood, obtained on day 0 of AZD1222 vaccination.

CDR3 sequence: CSVQAGGGYGYTF. CDR3 bases: TGCAGCGTTCAGGCGGGGGGCGGCTATGGCTACACCTTC. The V gene is TRBV29-1, the J gene TRBJ1-2; D perhaps matches TRBD1 (6 bases). This CDR3 spans 13 amino acids. Looked up from germline, CDR1 is SQVTM and CDR2 is ANQGSEA. With 5 bases removed from V and 4 bases from J, the gap between germline ends came to 14 bases.